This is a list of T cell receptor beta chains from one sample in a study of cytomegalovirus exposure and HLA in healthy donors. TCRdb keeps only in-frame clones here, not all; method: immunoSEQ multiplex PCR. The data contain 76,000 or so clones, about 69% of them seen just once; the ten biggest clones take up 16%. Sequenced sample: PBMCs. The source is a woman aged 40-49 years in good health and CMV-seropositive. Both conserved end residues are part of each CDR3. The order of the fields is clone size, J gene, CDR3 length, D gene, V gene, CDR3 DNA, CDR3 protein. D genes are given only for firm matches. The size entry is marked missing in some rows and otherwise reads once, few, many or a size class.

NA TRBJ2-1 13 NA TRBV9 TGTGCCAGCAGCGCTCTCGAGCACAATGAGCAGTTCTTC CASSALEHNEQFF
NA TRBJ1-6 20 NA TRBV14 TGTGCCAGCAGCCGAGCATCAGGGAGGGGTGGAGGGACCTATAATTCACCCCTCCACTTT CASSRASGRGGGTYNSPLHF
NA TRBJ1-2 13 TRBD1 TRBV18 TGTGCCAGCTCGCCGACAGGGAACTATGGCTACACCTTC CASSPTGNYGYTF
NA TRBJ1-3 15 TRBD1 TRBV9 TGTGCCAGCAGCGCGACAGGGAACTCTGGAAACACCATATATTTT CASSATGNSGNTIYF
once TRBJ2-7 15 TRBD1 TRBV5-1 TGCGCCAGCAGCTGGACCGGGACAGGTAATAACGAGCAGTACTTC CASSWTGTGNNEQYF
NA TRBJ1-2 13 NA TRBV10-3 TGTGCCATCAGTGAGGACATGGGGCGAGGCTACACCTTC CAISEDMGRGYTF
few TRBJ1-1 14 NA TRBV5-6 TGTGCCAGCAGCTTGGTTCAGGGTCACACTGAAGCTTTCTTT CASSLVQGHTEAFF
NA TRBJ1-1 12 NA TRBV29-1 TGCAGCGTTGTGTTCATGAACACTGAAGCTTTCTTT CSVVFMNTEAFF
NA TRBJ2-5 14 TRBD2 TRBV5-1 TGCGCCACGACTAGCGGGAGGGCGGAGGAGACCCAGTACTTC CATTSGRAEETQYF
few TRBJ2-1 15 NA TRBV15 TGTGCCACCAGCAGGGAGGGAAGCGACCGACCAAAGCAGTTCTTC CATSREGSDRPKQFF
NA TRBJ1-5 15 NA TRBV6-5 TGTGCCAGCAGTGTCATCAGGGGTGGCAATCAGCCCCAGCATTTT CASSVIRGGNQPQHF
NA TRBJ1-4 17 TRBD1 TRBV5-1 TGCGCCAGCAGCTTGGGAGGGTCAGCAGGGGGTAATGAAAAACTGTTTTTT CASSLGGSAGGNEKLFF
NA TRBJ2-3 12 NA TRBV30 TGTGCCTGGCAAAGAAAGGGGAATACGCAGTATTTT CAWQRKGNTQYF
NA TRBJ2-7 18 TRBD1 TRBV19 TGTGCCAGTAGCCCGGGACAGGGGGCGCTTAGCTGGGTCTACGAGCAGTACTTC CASSPGQGALSWVYEQYF
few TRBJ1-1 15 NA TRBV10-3 TGTGCCATCAGCGAACATGGAGGGGAGGCCACTGAAGCTTTCTTT CAISEHGGEATEAFF
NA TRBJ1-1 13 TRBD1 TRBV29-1 TGCAGCGTCTGCCCGGGACAGTGCACTGAAGCTTTCTTT CSVCPGQCTEAFF
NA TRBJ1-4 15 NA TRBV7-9 TGTGCCAGCAGCTTAGCGGACCGGGAGGATGAAAAACTGTTTTTT CASSLADREDEKLFF
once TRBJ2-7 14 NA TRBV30 TGTGCCTGGGGAAGCGGCCAGAGCACCTACGAGCAATACTTC CAWGSGQSTYEQYF
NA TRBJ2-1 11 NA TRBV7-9 TGTGCCAGCAGCTTATTGGCAGAGCAGTTCTTC CASSLLAEQFF
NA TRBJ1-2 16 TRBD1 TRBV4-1 TGCGCCAGCAGCCCAGGAAGGGGGCGAGATAACTATGGCTACACCTTC CASSPGRGRDNYGYTF
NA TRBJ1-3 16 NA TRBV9 TGTGCCAGCAGCGCCTCCCTTACAGGGAATGGAAACACCATATATTTT CASSASLTGNGNTIYF
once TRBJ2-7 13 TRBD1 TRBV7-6 TGTGCCAGCAGCTTAGGACAGGGTAACGAGCAGTACTTC CASSLGQGNEQYF
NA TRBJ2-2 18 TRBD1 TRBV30 TGTGCCTGGAGGACCGGGACAGTCACTTTAGCCCTCGCCGGGGAGCTGTTTTTT CAWRTGTVTLALAGELFF
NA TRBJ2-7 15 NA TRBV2 TGTGCCAGCAGTGACCCCGGGACTGGAACCTACGAGCAGTACTTC CASSDPGTGTYEQYF
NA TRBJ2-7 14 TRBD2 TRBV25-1 TGTGCCAGCAGTGAATCGACTAGCGGGGACGAGCAGTACTTC CASSESTSGDEQYF
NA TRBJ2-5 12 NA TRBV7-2 TGTGCCAGCAGCGCACAGGGAGCGGGGCAGTACTTC CASSAQGAGQYF
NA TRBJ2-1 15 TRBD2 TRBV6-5 TGTGCCAGCACCCTCGGGACTAGCGGGAAGGGTGAGCAGTTCTTC CASTLGTSGKGEQFF
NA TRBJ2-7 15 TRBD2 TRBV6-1 TGTGCCAGCAGTGCCGGTGGAGCGGGAGTGACCGAGCAGTACTTC CASSAGGAGVTEQYF
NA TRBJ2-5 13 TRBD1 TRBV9 TGTGCCAGCAGCGCCACAGGGGGTGAGACCCAGTACTTC CASSATGGETQYF
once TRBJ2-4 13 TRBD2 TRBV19 TGTGCCAGTAGTACTAGCGGGAGGAACATTCAGTACTTC CASSTSGRNIQYF
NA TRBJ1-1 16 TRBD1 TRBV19 TGTGCCAGTAGCCTCCCGGGACAGCAAAAGAACACTGAAGCTTTCTTT CASSLPGQQKNTEAFF
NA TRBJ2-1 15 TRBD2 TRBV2 TGTGCCAGCAGTGAGCTTAGCGGGAGAGTTAATGAGCAGTTCTTC CASSELSGRVNEQFF
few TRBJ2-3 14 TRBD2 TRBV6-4 TGTGCCAGCGGTAGCGGGGAAAACACAGATACGCAGTATTTT CASGSGENTDTQYF
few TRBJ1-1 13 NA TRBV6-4 TGTGCCAGCAGTGCGACAGGGAACACTGAAGCTTTCTTT CASSATGNTEAFF
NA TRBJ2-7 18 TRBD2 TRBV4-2 TGTGCCAGCAGCCAAGTCCTAGCGGGGGATAAGAGCTCCTACGAGCAGTACTTC CASSQVLAGDKSSYEQYF